This is a list of T cell receptor beta chains from one sample in a study of shared clonotypes between healthy human individuals. Generated by immunoSEQ multiplex PCR, the TCRdb table keeps only in-frame clones and is missing some. There are 950,000 to 1,300,000 clones in the sample; about 80% occur only once, and 1.4% lies in the top ten. Input material: memory CD4+ T cells sorted from blood. These receptors all come from a man between 18 and 29 years old in good health. CDR3s include the opening cysteine and the closing phenylalanine or tryptophan. A D gene is named only where the DNA matches it firmly. The size entry is marked missing in some rows and otherwise reads once, few, many or a size class.

few,TRBV28,TRBJ1-5,NA,16,TGTGCCAGCAGCCAAGTTGGGACGGCTAGCAATCAGCCCCAGCATTTT,CASSQVGTASNQPQHF
NA,TRBV19,TRBJ1-2,NA,15,TGTGCCAGTAGTATAGACCGCCGGGGGTTATATGGCTACACCTTC,CASSIDRRGLYGYTF
NA,TRBV6-5,TRBJ2-5,TRBD1,12,TGTGCCAGTACGACAGGGGGAGAGACCCAGTACTTC,CASTTGGETQYF
NA,TRBV2,TRBJ1-1,NA,13,TGTGCCAGCGCCAGGACGGGGAACACTGAAGCTTTCTTT,CASARTGNTEAFF
NA,TRBV9,TRBJ2-6,NA,17,TGTGCCAGCAGCCTGTCCCCCGTAGGGGCTGGGGCCAACGTCCTGACTTTC,CASSLSPVGAGANVLTF
NA,TRBV28,TRBJ1-5,TRBD1,14,TGTGCCAGCAGCTATGACAGGGGTAATCAGCCCCAGCATTTT,CASSYDRGNQPQHF
NA,TRBV5-1,TRBJ2-6,NA,17,TGCGCCAGCAGCTACTTCTCCCGAGGGTCAGGGGCCAACGTCCTGACTTTC,CASSYFSRGSGANVLTF
NA,TRBV28,TRBJ2-7,NA,12,TGTGCCAGCATCGGCAGCAACTACGAGCAGTACTTC,CASIGSNYEQYF
NA,TRBV7-9,TRBJ1-1,NA,15,TGTGCCAGCAGCTTAGCAGGGCCGGTGAACACTGAAGCTTTCTTT,CASSLAGPVNTEAFF
NA,TRBV7-2,TRBJ1-6,NA,15,TGTGCCAGCACCATGGGACTGGTGAGGGGGGCACCCCTCCACTTT,CASTMGLVRGAPLHF
NA,TRBV18,TRBJ2-5,TRBD2,17,TGTGCCAGCTCACCACCGAATCTAGCGGGCGACCAAGAGACCCAGTACTTC,CASSPPNLAGDQETQYF
NA,TRBV29-1,TRBJ1-5,TRBD1,13,TGCAGCGTTGAACTCCCAGGGGGTCAGCCCCAGCATTTT,CSVELPGGQPQHF
NA,TRBV27,TRBJ1-1,NA,13,TGTGCCAGCAGTTGGGGGACGAACACTGAAGCTTTCTTT,CASSWGTNTEAFF
NA,TRBV7-9,TRBJ1-1,NA,12,TGTGCCAGCAGTTGGCGCGAGGGGGAAGCTTTCTTT,CASSWREGEAFF
NA,TRBV29-1,TRBJ2-3,NA,16,TGCAGCGTTGATGTTCCGACTCGGAGCCGCGCAGATACGCAGTATTTT,CSVDVPTRSRADTQYF
once,TRBV10-3,TRBJ2-5,TRBD2,14,TGTGCCATCAGTGATAGCGGGGGGCGGGAGACCCAGTACTTC,CAISDSGGRETQYF
few,TRBV6-1,TRBJ1-5,TRBD1,14,TGTGCCAGCAGTGAGTCAGGGGGTAATCAGCCCCAGCATTTT,CASSESGGNQPQHF
NA,TRBV18,TRBJ1-2,NA,13,TGTGCCAGCTCACCAGACAGCCTTTATGGCTACACCTTC,CASSPDSLYGYTF
NA,TRBV7-2,TRBJ1-4,NA,15,TGTGCCAGCAGCTTAGGAGGTAGCCGGGATGAAAAACTGTTTTTT,CASSLGGSRDEKLFF
NA,TRBV30,TRBJ1-5,NA,15,TGTGCCTGGAGTCACACCGCCAGCGAACGTCAGCCCCAGCATTTT,CAWSHTASERQPQHF
NA,TRBV7-9,TRBJ2-7,TRBD2,18,TGTGCCAGCAGTTTCTGGAGGATCGTGGGCGGGAGCTCCTACGAGCAGTACTTC,CASSFWRIVGGSSYEQYF
few,TRBV30,TRBJ1-5,NA,13,TGTGCCTGGACAAAGGATAGCAATCAGCCCCAGCATTTT,CAWTKDSNQPQHF
NA,TRBV2,TRBJ1-2,NA,14,TGTGCCAGCAGTAGAGACACAGGGACGAGAGGCTACACCTTC,CASSRDTGTRGYTF
many,TRBV19,TRBJ2-1,TRBD1,15,TGTGCCAGTAGTATTTCGGGACAGAGGATCAATGAGCAGTTCTTC,CASSISGQRINEQFF
NA,TRBV5-4,TRBJ2-7,NA,14,TGTGCCAGCAGCTTGGGGGGCACGGAGGGCGAGCAGTACTTC,CASSLGGTEGEQYF
few,TRBV2,TRBJ1-4,TRBD1,14,TGTGCCAGCATCAATGGACAGGTTGGAGAAAAACTGTTTTTT,CASINGQVGEKLFF
once,TRBV18,TRBJ1-2,TRBD1,14,TGTGCCAGCTCACCCTTAGGGACAGACTATGGCTACACCTTC,CASSPLGTDYGYTF
NA,TRBV2,TRBJ1-1,NA,14,TGTGCCAGCAGTGACAGGTTGGGGAACACTGAAGCTTTCTTT,CASSDRLGNTEAFF
NA,TRBV10-3,TRBJ2-1,TRBD2,16,TGTGCCATCAGTGAACAGACTAGCGGGAGGTTGAATGAGCAGTTCTTC,CAISEQTSGRLNEQFF
NA,TRBV13,TRBJ2-2,NA,16,TGTGCCAGCAGCTTAGAACCCAGGGCGAGTACCGGGGAGCTGTTTTTT,CASSLEPRASTGELFF
NA,TRBV5-1,TRBJ1-3,TRBD1,16,TGCGCCAGCAGCATCGACCTACAGGGGGCTGGAAACACCATATATTTT,CASSIDLQGAGNTIYF
NA,TRBV7-6,TRBJ1-6,NA,14,TGTGCCAGCAGCTTACATGGAGCAAATTCACCCCTCCACTTT,CASSLHGANSPLHF
once,TRBV6-5,TRBJ1-2,NA,15,TGTGCCAGCAGAGAGCAGGGGCCTTTTAACTATGGCTACACCTTC,CASREQGPFNYGYTF
NA,TRBV7-9,TRBJ2-6,NA,15,TGTGCCAGCAGCTTAGGGGGTGCTGGGGCCAACGTCCTGACTTTC,CASSLGGAGANVLTF
NA,TRBV5-8,TRBJ2-2,NA,16,TGTGCCAGCAGCTTACTCAGGGGTCAAAACACCGGGGAGCTGTTTTTT,CASSLLRGQNTGELFF
NA,TRBV7-9,TRBJ2-1,NA,17,TGTGCCAGCAGCTTATGGGCGGGGTCCAGCTCCTACAATGAGCAGTTCTTC,CASSLWAGSSSYNEQFF
NA,TRBV6-5,TRBJ1-2,TRBD1,14,TGTGCCAGCAGTAGGGACAGAGCCCCGTCGGGCTACACCTTC,CASSRDRAPSGYTF
NA,TRBV2,TRBJ2-3,NA,12,TGTGCCAGCGGACTTATTACAGATACGCAGTATTTT,CASGLITDTQYF
few,TRBV5-1,TRBJ1-3,TRBD1,16,TGCGCCAGCAGCAGGACAGGCGTCAACTCTGGAAACACCATATATTTT,CASSRTGVNSGNTIYF
NA,TRBV9,TRBJ1-6,TRBD1,15,TGTGCCAGCAGCCCGGGGGACAGTAAGAATTCACCCCTCCACTTT,CASSPGDSKNSPLHF
NA,TRBV28,TRBJ2-7,TRBD1,17,TGTGCCAGCAAGGGCTTACGGGACAGGGGGCTTTCGGGTTGGCAGTACTTC,CASKGLRDRGLSGWQYF
NA,TRBV10-3,TRBJ1-5,NA,15,TGTGCCATCAGTGAAGGCCAGGGTCTCGGGCAGCCCCAGCATTTT,CAISEGQGLGQPQHF
NA,TRBV7-9,TRBJ2-7,NA,14,TGTGCCAGCAGCTTAGGGTCAGCCCAAAACGAGCAGTACTTC,CASSLGSAQNEQYF
NA,TRBV29-1,TRBJ2-3,NA,13,TGCAGCGTCGCCACTCACAGCACAGATACGCAGTATTTT,CSVATHSTDTQYF
NA,TRBV28,TRBJ1-1,NA,13,TGTGCCAGCAGTTTATTAGGGGGCACTGAAGCTTTCTTT,CASSLLGGTEAFF
NA,TRBV4-3,TRBJ2-7,TRBD2,14,TGCGCCAGCAGCCCCACGCGCGGGGGTAACGAGCAGTACTTC,CASSPTRGGNEQYF
NA,TRBV30,TRBJ2-4,TRBD2,14,TGTGCCTCTAAGGCTAGCGGGAGATCGGGCTCAAAGTACTTC,CASKASGRSGSKYF
NA,TRBV7-2,TRBJ1-3,NA,16,TGTGCCAGCAGCTCGTCCAGCGCCCTCTCTGGAAACACCATATATTTT,CASSSSSALSGNTIYF
NA,TRBV5-1,TRBJ2-3,TRBD2,15,TGCGCCAGCAGCTTGGAGGGACTAGAATCAGATACGCAGTATTTT,CASSLEGLESDTQYF
NA,TRBV5-6,TRBJ2-6,NA,17,TGTGCCAGCAGCTTGGTTCGGCCAGGCTCTGGGGCCAACGTCCTGACTTTC,CASSLVRPGSGANVLTF
NA,TRBV10-3,TRBJ2-4,NA,12,TGTGCCATCAGAGACGGGAGTAACATTCAGTACTTC,CAIRDGSNIQYF
NA,TRBV5-1,TRBJ1-2,NA,15,TGCGCCAGCAGCCCTGCAACACCACAGGGAGGGGGCTACACCTTC,CASSPATPQGGGYTF
NA,TRBV4-1,TRBJ2-7,TRBD1,15,TGCGCCAGCAGCCAATCGACAGGGGGCAATCATGAGCAGTACTTC,CASSQSTGGNHEQYF
NA,TRBV19,TRBJ1-5,NA,15,TGTGCCAGTAGTCCAATGGACACCCGCAATCAGCCCCAGCATTTT,CASSPMDTRNQPQHF
NA,TRBV7-9,TRBJ2-7,NA,12,TGTGCCAGCAGCCAGATCGGCTACGAGCAGTACTTC,CASSQIGYEQYF
once,TRBV14,TRBJ1-4,NA,11,TGTGCCAGCAGCCATGGGGGCAAACTGTTTTTT,CASSHGGKLFF
NA,TRBV7-2,TRBJ2-3,NA,13,TGTGCCAGCAGCCCCGGGGAGCGGGATACGCAGTATTTT,CASSPGERDTQYF
NA,TRBV19,TRBJ2-1,TRBD1,16,TGTGCCAGTAGTATAGGGGGACAGGGGGCAAGCAATGAGCAGTTCTTC,CASSIGGQGASNEQFF
NA,TRBV29-1,TRBJ2-7,TRBD2,13,TGCAGCGTTGATAGCGGGGGGGCTTACGAGCAGTACTTC,CSVDSGGAYEQYF
NA,TRBV7-2,TRBJ2-1,TRBD2,12,TGTGCCAGCAGAGATAGCGGGCGAGAGCAGTTCTTC,CASRDSGREQFF